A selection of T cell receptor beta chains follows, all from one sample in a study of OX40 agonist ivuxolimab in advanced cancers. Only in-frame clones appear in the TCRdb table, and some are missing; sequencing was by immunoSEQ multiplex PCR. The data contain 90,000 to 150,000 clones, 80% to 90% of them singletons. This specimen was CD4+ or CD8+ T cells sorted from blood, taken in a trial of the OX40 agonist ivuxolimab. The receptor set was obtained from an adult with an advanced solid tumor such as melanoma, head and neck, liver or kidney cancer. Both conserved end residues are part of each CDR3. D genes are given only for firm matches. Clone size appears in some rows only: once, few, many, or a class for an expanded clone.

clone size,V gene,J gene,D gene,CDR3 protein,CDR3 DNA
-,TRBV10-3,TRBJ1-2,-,CAISEHELTGRNGYTF,TGTGCCATCAGTGAGCATGAATTGACAGGAAGAAATGGCTACACCTTC
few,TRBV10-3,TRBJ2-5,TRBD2,CAISELELAGDIQETQYF,TGTGCCATCAGTGAACTAGAGCTAGCGGGGGATATCCAAGAGACCCAGTACTTC
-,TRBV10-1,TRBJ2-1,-,CASSEQGTEQFF,TGCGCCAGCAGTGAGCAGGGGACTGAGCAGTTCTTC
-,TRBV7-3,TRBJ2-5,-,CASSNVGDGGETQYF,TGTGCCAGCAGCAACGTGGGCGACGGGGGAGAGACCCAGTACTTC
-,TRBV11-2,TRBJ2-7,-,CASSLEVPGTLLYYEQYF,TGTGCCAGCAGCTTAGAGGTCCCAGGAACCCTGCTATACTACGAGCAGTACTTC
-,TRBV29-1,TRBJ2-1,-,CSVERSYNEQFF,TGCAGCGTTGAAAGGTCCTACAATGAGCAGTTCTTC
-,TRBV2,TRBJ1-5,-,CASSPGERQPQHF,TGTGCCAGCAGTCCGGGGGAGCGGCAGCCCCAGCATTTT
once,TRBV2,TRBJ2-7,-,CASSEDSTSYEQYF,TGTGCCAGCAGTGAAGATAGCACTTCCTACGAGCAGTACTTC
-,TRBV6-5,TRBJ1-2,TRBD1,CASSRGQGRSYTF,TGTGCCAGCAGTAGGGGACAGGGCAGGAGCTACACCTTC
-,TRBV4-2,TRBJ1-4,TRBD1,CASSQDGQGVEKLFF,TGTGCCAGCAGCCAAGATGGGCAGGGGGTTGAAAAACTGTTTTTT
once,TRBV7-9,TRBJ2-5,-,CASSRVGGETQYF,TGTGCCAGCAGCCGGGTGGGGGGAGAGACCCAGTACTTC
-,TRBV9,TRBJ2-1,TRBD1,CASSAGQGANEQFF,TGTGCCAGCAGCGCCGGACAGGGGGCGAATGAGCAGTTCTTC
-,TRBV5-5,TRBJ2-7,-,CASSLATTGYEQYF,TGTGCCAGCAGCTTGGCAACGACTGGCTACGAGCAGTACTTC
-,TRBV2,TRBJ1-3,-,CASSGRDRPSGNTIYF,TGTGCCAGCAGTGGGCGAGACAGGCCCTCTGGAAACACCATATATTTT
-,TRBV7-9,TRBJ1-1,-,CASSFGSLEEAFF,TGTGCCAGCAGCTTCGGTTCGTTGGAGGAAGCTTTCTTT
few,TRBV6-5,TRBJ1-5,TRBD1,CASRLTGNQPQHF,TGTGCCAGCAGACTGACAGGGAATCAGCCCCAGCATTTT
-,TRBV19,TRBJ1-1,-,CASNPGQLNTEAFF,TGTGCCAGTAATCCCGGGCAATTAAACACTGAAGCTTTCTTT
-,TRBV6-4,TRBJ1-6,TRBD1,CASSRTGVYNSPLHF,TGTGCCAGCAGCCGGACAGGAGTTTATAATTCACCCCTCCACTTT
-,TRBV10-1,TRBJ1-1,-,CASSAQVNTEAFF,TGCGCCAGCAGTGCACAGGTGAACACTGAAGCTTTCTTT
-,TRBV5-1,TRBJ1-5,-,CASSLGDANQPQHF,TGCGCCAGCAGCTTGGGGGATGCCAATCAGCCCCAGCATTTT
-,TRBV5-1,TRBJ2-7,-,CASSQGDFSYEQYF,TGCGCCAGCAGCCAAGGGGACTTCTCCTACGAGCAGTACTTC
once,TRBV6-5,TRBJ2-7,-,CASRTPPGHEQYF,TGTGCCAGCAGGACACCACCCGGTCACGAGCAGTACTTC
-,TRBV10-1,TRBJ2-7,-,CASSESLGSYEQYF,TGCGCCAGCAGTGAGTCATTAGGCTCCTACGAGCAGTACTTC
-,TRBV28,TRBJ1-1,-,CASSLRGANTEAFF,TGTGCCAGCAGTTTGAGGGGGGCGAACACTGAAGCTTTCTTT
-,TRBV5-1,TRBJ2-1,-,CASSSGGTTGGDEQFF,TGCGCCAGCAGCTCCGGTGGGACGACGGGTGGCGATGAGCAGTTCTTC
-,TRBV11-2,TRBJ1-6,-,CASSLQGSYNSPLHF,TGTGCCAGCAGCTTACAGGGCTCCTATAATTCACCCCTCCACTTT
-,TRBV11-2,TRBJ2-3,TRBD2,CASSFLAGGADTQYF,TGTGCCAGCAGCTTTCTAGCGGGGGGGGCAGATACGCAGTATTTT
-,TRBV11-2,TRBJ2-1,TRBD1,CASSPGTGDNEQFF,TGTGCCAGCAGCCCCGGGACAGGGGACAATGAGCAGTTCTTC
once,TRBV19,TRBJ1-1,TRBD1,CASTNRGGGNTEAFF,TGTGCCTCTACGAATCGAGGGGGCGGGAACACTGAAGCTTTCTTT
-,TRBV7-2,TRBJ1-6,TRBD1,CASNNRDRDNSPLHF,TGTGCCAGCAACAACCGGGACAGGGACAATTCACCCCTCCACTTT
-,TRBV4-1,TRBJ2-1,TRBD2,CASSQATGGAGYNEQFF,TGCGCCAGCAGCCAAGCTACCGGGGGGGCCGGCTACAATGAGCAGTTCTTC
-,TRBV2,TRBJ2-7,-,CASSYSYEQYF,TGTGCCAGCAGTTACAGCTACGAGCAGTACTTC
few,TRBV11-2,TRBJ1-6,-,CASSFWDKPLHF,TGTGCCAGCAGCTTCTGGGACAAGCCCCTCCACTTT
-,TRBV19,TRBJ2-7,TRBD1,CASSEGTVAYEQYF,TGTGCCAGTAGTGAAGGGACAGTAGCCTACGAGCAGTACTTC
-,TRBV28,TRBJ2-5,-,CASSQGGAETQYF,TGTGCCAGCAGTCAAGGGGGAGCGGAGACCCAGTACTTC
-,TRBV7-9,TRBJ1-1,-,CASSLMRGNTEAFF,TGTGCCAGCAGCTTAATGAGAGGGAACACTGAAGCTTTCTTT
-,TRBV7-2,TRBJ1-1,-,CASSSQPVYTEAFF,TGTGCCAGCAGCTCCCAACCGGTCTACACTGAAGCTTTCTTT
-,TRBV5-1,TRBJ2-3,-,CASSALRGGTSTDTQYF,TGCGCCAGCAGCGCCCTGAGGGGGGGCACGAGCACAGATACGCAGTATTTT
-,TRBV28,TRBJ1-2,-,CASSSLQYYTF,TGTGCCAGCAGTTCTCTACAATACTACACCTTC
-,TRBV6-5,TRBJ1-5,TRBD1,CASSFGQGNQPQHF,TGTGCCAGCAGTTTCGGACAGGGGAATCAGCCCCAGCATTTT
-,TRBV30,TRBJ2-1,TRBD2,CAWSVMASGQQFF,TGTGCCTGGAGTGTAATGGCTAGCGGGCAGCAGTTCTTC
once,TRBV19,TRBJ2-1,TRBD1,CASSPPTQGPYEQFF,TGTGCCAGTAGCCCCCCAACACAGGGGCCGTATGAGCAGTTCTTC
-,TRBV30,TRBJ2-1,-,CAWGDYNEQFF,TGTGCCTGGGGGGACTACAATGAGCAGTTCTTC
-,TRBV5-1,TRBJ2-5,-,CASSSAFGQQETQYF,TGCGCCAGCAGCTCTGCGTTCGGACAGCAAGAGACCCAGTACTTC
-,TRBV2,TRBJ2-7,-,CASTMESYEQYF,TGTGCCAGCACCATGGAGTCCTACGAGCAGTACTTC
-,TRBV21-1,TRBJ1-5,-,CASSNGLGNQPQHF,TGTGCCAGCAGCAACGGTCTGGGCAATCAGCCCCAGCATTTT
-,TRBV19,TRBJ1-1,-,CASTQTARGRNTEAFF,TGTGCCAGTACCCAAACCGCTCGGGGGAGAAACACTGAAGCTTTCTTT
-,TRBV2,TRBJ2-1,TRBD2,CASSELAGAYNEQFF,TGTGCCAGCAGTGAACTAGCGGGGGCTTACAATGAGCAGTTCTTC
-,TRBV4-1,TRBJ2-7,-,CASSHAGSSYEQYF,TGCGCCAGCAGCCATGCTGGCAGCTCCTACGAGCAGTACTTC
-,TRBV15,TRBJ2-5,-,CATSRDRAQGETQYF,TGTGCCACCAGCAGAGATCGGGCACAGGGAGAGACCCAGTACTTC
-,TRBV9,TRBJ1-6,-,CASSVGSSPYNSPLHF,TGTGCCAGCAGCGTAGGTAGTAGCCCCTATAATTCACCCCTCCACTTT
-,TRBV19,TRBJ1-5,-,CASSPPRAPHF,TGTGCCAGTAGTCCCCCTCGGGCCCCGCATTTT
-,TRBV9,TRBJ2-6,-,CASSVLEAPISGYISGANVLTF,TGTGCCAGCAGCGTATTGGAGGCCCCAATCAGCGGGTACATCTCTGGGGCCAACGTCCTGACTTTC
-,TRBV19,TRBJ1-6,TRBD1,CASRGQGGNSPLHF,TGTGCCAGTCGTGGACAGGGGGGAAATTCACCCCTCCACTTT
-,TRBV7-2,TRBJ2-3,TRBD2,CASILARLADTDTQYF,TGTGCCAGCATCCTAGCTCGACTAGCGGACACAGATACGCAGTATTTT